This T cell receptor beta chain was retrieved from a study of T cells after posttransplantation cyclophosphamide (dated by TCRdb to about 2016). Regarding the complete study: Using TRB sequencing, the study followed how the T cell repertoire reconstituted after myeloablative bone marrow transplantation in which posttransplantation cyclophosphamide served as GVHD prophylaxis. Samples from approximately 40 PTCy-treated patients and under 20 related bone marrow donors of those patients were subjected to antigen receptor sequencing. Blood from all 30 or so PTCy patients who had 1-year posttransplant specimens underwent TRB sequencing. In 3 patients, up to about 3 additional blood samples taken between 2 and 5.2 years after transplant also underwent TRB sequencing, as did pretransplant blood from several patients. Because TRA and TRB clonality correlated tightly in roughly nine samples, later TCR analyses were limited to TRB. Public TRB sequences were searched against a database of over 3,000 sequences associated with responses to pathogens, tumor antigens, self-antigens and alloantigens. The study at large found these results: The TRB repertoires of T cells infiltrating skin or GI tract showed only limited overlap with the TRB repertoires of T cells in blood. Across roughly 40 patients, recipient CMV seropositivity and CMV reactivation were highly associated with TRB clonality; PTCy diversity was similar to CNI/methotrexate controls. At 1-2 months, donor-recipient similarity was low but rose over the first year, and the later blood repertoires were often dominated by donor CD8+ memory clones.

Genomic DNA was used for TRB sequencing, which was performed with the immunoSEQ assay at survey resolution or with the hsTCRB kit. As for how the authors treated the data: The immunoSEQ software handled initial read processing, and the LymphoSeq R package was used for repertoire analyses. Clonality was computed as 1 minus normalized Shannon entropy; Gini coefficient was also calculated for each TRB dataset. Phenotypes of unsorted samples were inferred by mapping TRB sequences from sorted subsets of the recipient or donor onto unsorted samples of the same recipient. What TCRdb holds here is the immuneACCESS table cut down to in-frame rearrangements. Part of the clones is not present; checked against another copy, under half of the missing clones reflect an unresolved V gene, and the others are unexplained. V, J and clone size were drawn from that table, and D and trimming were deduced from the DNA. For this sample, over 45,000 clones are listed, none of them singletons. The leading ten clones occupy about 2.2% of the sample.

CDR1 MNHEY and CDR2 SMNVEV were looked up in the germline V gene (reference sequence). At the junction V is shortened by 2 bases and J by 2 bases; bases outside the gene matches: 8. The CDR3, cysteine through phenylalanine, is 16 amino acids long. The CDR3 DNA has 48 bases and is translated from base 1. Peripheral blood samples were provided by related bone marrow donors on the day of marrow donation. Mononuclear cells from peripheral blood and bone marrow were separated by Ficoll-Hypaque density centrifugation and then cryopreserved. This clone was detected ten times or more. This clone's antigen is unknown. Qualities for individual bases were not recorded, and no much larger clone is one base off.

Sequenced: PBMCs. The clonotype originates from a man in his forties in good health, CMV-negative, and a related stem cell transplant donor. The chain is made from TRBV27 and TRBJ2-7; 8 central bases correspond to TRBD2. CDR3 reads: CASSLGPAGDPYEQYF. At the DNA level, the sequence is TGTGCCAGCAGTTTAGGTCCAGCGGGAGACCCCTACGAGCAGTACTTC.